These 20 T cell receptor beta chains were sequenced from one sample in a study of OX40 agonist ivuxolimab in advanced cancers. Sequencing used immunoSEQ multiplex PCR; TCRdb keeps in-frame clones, though not all of them. The sample holds some 85,000 clones, 75% to 95% seen once. The sample consisted of CD4+ or CD8+ T cells sorted from blood, taken in a trial of the OX40 agonist ivuxolimab. Receptors were obtained from an adult with an advanced solid tumor such as melanoma, head and neck, liver or kidney cancer.

Worth noting for this clone: One junction end disagrees with the germline gene, perhaps due to a read error. The V gene is TRBV6-1, the J gene TRBJ1-3, with no clear D. CDR3 length equals 13 residues. CDR1 is MNHNS, CDR2 SASEGT, per germline. The CDR3 here is CAGSGAGGNTIYF. The CDR3 DNA reads as TGTGCCGGCAGTGGTGCTGGTGGAAACACCATATATTTT.

A single count supports this clone. The chain uses TRBV5-1 and TRBJ2-7; 9 bases line up with TRBD2. This CDR3 contains 14 residues. J gave up 7 bases and V 2 bases, and 7 bases lay outside the gene matches. Germline CDR1 SGHRS, CDR2 YFSETQ. The CDR3 DNA is TGCGCCAGCAGCTTCTTAGCGGGAGTTGAAGAGCAGTACTTC. Its translation is CASSFLAGVEEQYF.

A few counts support this clone. This sequence joins TRBV7-8 and TRBJ1-2; 8 positions match TRBD1. This CDR3 is 15 amino acids long. The ends lost 5 bases at V and 6 bases at J; junction bases unmatched: 11. Germline CDR1 is SGHVS and CDR2 is FQNEAQ. In DNA form, the CDR3 reads TGTGCCAGCAGCCCGCGGGGACAGGCCACTGATGGCTACACCTTC. This translates into CASSPRGQATDGYTF.

This chain joins TRBV7-2 and TRBJ2-3, with D perhaps being TRBD1 or TRBD2 (5 bases each). Between the trimmed V and J ends, which lost 4 bases and 6 bases, there was a span of 14 bases. Germline V CDR1 and CDR2: SGHTA, FQGNSA. CDR3 length: 14 residues. Here the CDR3 DNA reads TGTGCCAGCAGCTCCACGGGACCCTGGGATACGCAGTATTTT. Its protein product is CASSSTGPWDTQYF. Drawing the rest from reference TRBV7-2 and TRBJ2-3, the complete variable domain is GAGVSQSPSNKVTEKGKDVELRCDPISGHTALYWYRQSLGQGLEFLIYFQGNSAPDKSGLPSDRFSAERTGGSVSTLTIQRTQQEDSAVYLCASSSTGPWDTQYFGPGTRLTVL.

V gene TRBV12-5 combines with J gene TRBJ2-5, with TRBD1 identical over 7 bases. V lost 1 base, J lost 4 bases, and 6 bases stayed unmatched. The germline V gene encodes CDR1 LGHNT and CDR2 FRNRAP. This CDR3 comprises 15 residues. The CDR3 DNA reads TGTGCTAGTGGTTTGGGACAGGGAATGGGAGAGACCCAGTACTTC. Translating it yields CASGLGQGMGETQYF.

This clone was counted a few times. This chain joins TRBV18 and TRBJ2-4, with D perhaps TRBD2 (6 bases). The V gene's germline CDR1 is KGHSH and CDR2 LQKENI. The CDR3 runs 14 residues. Trimming removed 6 bases from V and 7 bases from J, with 16 bases in between. The CDR3 region is CASSRDLKSNIQYF. The CDR3 DNA reads TGTGCCAGCTCGCGGGACCTAAAGAGCAACATTCAGTACTTC.

V and J are TRBV11-2 and TRBJ2-7, with unresolved D. Germline CDR1 reads SGHAT; CDR2 reads FQNNGV. Trimming took 5 bases from V and 1 from J, leaving 6 bases between them. There are 12 residues in the CDR3. In DNA, the CDR3 is TGTGCCAGCAGCCGGACGTCCTACGAGCAGTACTTC. As protein: CASSRTSYEQYF.

The gene calls are TRBV4-1 and TRBJ1-2; D remains ambiguous. The V end lost 0 bases, the J end lost 0 bases, and 8 bases lay between the germline ends. The CDR3 has 15 amino acids. Germline CDR1 is MGHRA and CDR2 is YSYEKL. CDR3 DNA sequence: TGCGCCAGCAGCCAAGAGGGCCAAACTAACTATGGCTACACCTTC. Protein: CASSQEGQTNYGYTF.

The chain carries TRBV5-6 and TRBJ1-1; D remains ambiguous. CDR3 length: 14 amino acids. CDR1 and CDR2 (germline): SGHDT, YYEEEE. The V gene lost 1 base and the J gene lost 0 bases, with 7 bases spanning the gap. The chain's CDR3 is CASSLSAVNTEAFF. The CDR3 region has the DNA TGTGCCAGCAGCTTGAGCGCGGTGAACACTGAAGCTTTCTTT.

The gene calls are TRBV19 and TRBJ2-5; the D gene is possibly TRBD1 (7 bases). Germline CDR1 is LNHDA and CDR2 is SQIVND (reference sequence). The CDR3 totals 15 residues. The V gene lost 5 bases and the J gene lost 5 bases, with 18 bases spanning the gap. This chain's CDR3 is CASSLARGRGETQYF. As DNA, the CDR3 is TGTGCCAGTAGTCTAGCGAGGGGGCGCGGGGAGACCCAGTACTTC.

CDR3 in DNA: TGTGCCAGCAGCTTGGGCCGGCTGGACTTGGCTTTCTTT. This sequence encodes CASSLGRLDLAFF. The rearrangement links TRBV5-4 to TRBJ1-1, with D unresolved. The V and J ends lost 0 bases and 11 bases respectively, with 14 bases between them. Per the germline V gene, CDR1 is SGHNT and CDR2 is YYREEE (reference sequence). The CDR3 length is 13 residues.

This clone was detected a few times. This chain joins TRBV19 and TRBJ1-2; 7 nucleotides match TRBD1. This CDR3 comprises 13 residues. V gave up 9 bases and J gave up 5 bases; unmatched junction bases: 9. CDR1 is LNHDA and CDR2 is SQIVND in the germline V gene (reference sequence). In DNA, the CDR3 is TGTGCCAGCGTAGGGGGACAGCTTTATGGCTACACCTTC. Its translation is CASVGGQLYGYTF.

This clone was observed once. The CDR3: CASSPNRGSDTQYF. Written as DNA, the CDR3 is TGTGCCAGCTCACCGAACAGGGGTTCAGATACGCAGTATTTT. This chain connects TRBV18 to TRBJ2-3, with 7 bases matching TRBD1. The germline CDR1 and CDR2 sequences are KGHSH and LQKENI. CDR3 length equals 14 residues. J gave up 4 bases and V 3 bases, and 4 bases lay outside the gene matches.

The rearrangement uses TRBV5-4 and TRBJ2-5; 11 bases line up with TRBD2. The CDR3 covers 17 residues. With V trimmed by 0 bases and J by 4 bases, 8 bases remained unmatched. From germline, CDR1 is SGHNT and CDR2 YYREEE (reference sequence). The CDR3 is CASSLDPTSGSGETQYF. In DNA, the CDR3 is TGTGCCAGCAGCTTGGACCCAACTAGCGGGAGCGGAGAGACCCAGTACTTC.

The J gene is TRBJ2-7, the V gene TRBV5-5; TRBD1 agrees at 7 bases. This CDR3 contains 15 residues. Trimming removed 4 bases from V and 1 base from J; junction bases left unmatched: 8. Germline CDR1 SGHKS, CDR2 YYEKEE (reference sequence). Written as DNA, the CDR3 is TGTGCCAGCAGCATAGGACAGGCCCAATCCTACGAGCAGTACTTC. Translating gives CASSIGQAQSYEQYF. Filled out from reference TRBV5-5 and TRBJ2-7, the complete variable domain reads DAGVTQSPTHLIKTRGQQVTLRCSPISGHKSVSWYQQVLGQGPQFIFQYYEKEERGRGNFPDRFSARQFPNYSSELNVNALLLGDSALYLCASSIGQAQSYEQYFGPGTRLTVT.

This chain joins TRBV4-1 and TRBJ2-7, with 9 bases matching TRBD1. Germline CDR1 is MGHRA and CDR2 is YSYEKL. V lost 0 bases, J lost 2 bases, and 5 bases stayed unmatched. The CDR3 runs 16 residues. CDR3 sequence: CASSQDPGQGPYEQYF. The CDR3 nucleotides read TGCGCCAGCAGCCAAGACCCGGGACAGGGACCCTACGAGCAGTACTTC.

V usage is TRBV5-4 and J usage is TRBJ1-6; D remains ambiguous. Per the germline V gene, CDR1 is SGHNT and CDR2 is YYREEE (reference sequence). V was trimmed by 6 bases and J by 13 bases, leaving 14 bases between them. The CDR3 contains 12 residues. CDR3 sequence: CASTLPGAPLHF. The DNA of the CDR3 is TGTGCCAGCACCCTGCCAGGCGCCCCCCTCCACTTT.

The chain recombines TRBV7-2 with TRBJ2-1; D is perhaps TRBD2 (7 bases). V was pared by 3 bases and J by 2 bases, with 17 bases between. Germline loops: CDR1 SGHTA, CDR2 FQGNSA. The length of the CDR3 is 17 residues. CDR3 in amino acids: CASSLGAGVAPYNEQFF. DNA of the CDR3: TGTGCCAGCAGCTTGGGGGCGGGGGTAGCCCCCTACAATGAGCAGTTCTTC.

For the CDR3, the DNA is TGTGCCAGCAGTTGGTTAAACATTCAGTACTTC. Encoded protein: CASSWLNIQYF. The genes are TRBV6-1 and TRBJ2-4; D gene unclear. The V gene's germline CDR1 is MNHNS and CDR2 SASEGT. V lost 5 bases, J lost 6 bases, and 5 bases lay in between. The CDR3 contains 11 residues.

The V call is TRBV5-1, the J call TRBJ1-4; the match to TRBD1 covers 9 bases. The germline V gene encodes CDR1 SGHRS and CDR2 YFSETQ. The CDR3 length is 16 residues. With 4 bases clipped from V and 8 bases from J, the junction kept 12 bases outside the gene matches. The DNA for the CDR3 is TGCGCCAGCAGCGCGGGGACAGGGCGACTTGTGGAAAAACTGTTTTTT. Translation gives CASSAGTGRLVEKLFF.